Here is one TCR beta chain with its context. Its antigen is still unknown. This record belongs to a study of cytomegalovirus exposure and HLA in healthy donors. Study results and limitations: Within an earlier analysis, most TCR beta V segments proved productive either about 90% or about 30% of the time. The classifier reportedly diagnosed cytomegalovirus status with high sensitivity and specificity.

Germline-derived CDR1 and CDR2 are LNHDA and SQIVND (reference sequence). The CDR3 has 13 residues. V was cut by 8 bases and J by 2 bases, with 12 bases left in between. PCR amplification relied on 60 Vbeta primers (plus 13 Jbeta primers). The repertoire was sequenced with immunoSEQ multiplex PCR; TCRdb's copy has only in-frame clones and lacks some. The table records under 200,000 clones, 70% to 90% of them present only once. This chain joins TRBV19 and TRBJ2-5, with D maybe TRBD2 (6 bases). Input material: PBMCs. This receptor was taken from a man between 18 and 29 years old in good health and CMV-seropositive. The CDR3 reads CASARGIQETQYF. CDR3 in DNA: TGTGCCAGTGCACGCGGGATACAAGAGACCCAGTACTTC.